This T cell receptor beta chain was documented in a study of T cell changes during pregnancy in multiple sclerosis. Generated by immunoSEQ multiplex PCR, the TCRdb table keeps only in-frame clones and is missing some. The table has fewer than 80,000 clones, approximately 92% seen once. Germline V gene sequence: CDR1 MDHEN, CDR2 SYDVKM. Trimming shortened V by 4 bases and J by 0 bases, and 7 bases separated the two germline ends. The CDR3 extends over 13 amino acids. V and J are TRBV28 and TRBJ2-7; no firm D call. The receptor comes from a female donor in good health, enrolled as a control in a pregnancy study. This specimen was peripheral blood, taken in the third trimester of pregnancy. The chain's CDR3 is CASSYPSSYEQYF. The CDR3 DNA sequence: TGTGCCAGCAGTTACCCGAGCTCCTACGAGCAGTACTTC.